These 5 T cell receptor beta chains came from one sample sequenced in a study of blood T cells in healthy people across ages. The second PCR ran about 6 to 12 cycles with a sample-barcoded 5' primer and J-beta primers. TCRdb called the 5' RACE reads again in MiXCR, with one record for every CDR3 protein. The profile shows some 850,000 distinct CDR3 sequences, approximately 24% of them singletons. These data were also filed under a second study, of T cells of mothers and their children.

Sequenced: blood. Every receptor here comes from a boy between 10 and 17 years old in good health.

With respect to this clonotype: Because it lacks the conserved phenylalanine or tryptophan at the end, this CDR3 is likely a read error. The chain carries TRBV2 and TRBJ1-2, with 8 bases matching TRBD1. Germline lookup yields CDR1 SNHLY and CDR2 FYNNEI. V trimming: 9 bases; J trimming: 5 bases; junction bases outside the gene matches: 2. The CDR3 has 11 residues. The CDR3 coding sequence is TGTGCCAGTGGACAGGGATATGGCTACACCTCC. Residues: CASGQGYGYTS.

In this sample, this clonotype turned up a few times. The chain carries TRBV5-4 and TRBJ2-3, with D unresolved. Germline V gene lookup returns CDR1 SGHNT and CDR2 YYREEE (reference sequence). The CDR3 covers 15 residues. The V end lost 0 bases, the J end lost 2 bases, and 10 bases lay between the germline ends. The CDR3 here is CASSLAVSNTDTQYF. The CDR3 DNA reads TGTGCCAGCAGCTTGGCGGTTTCCAACACAGATACGCAGTATTTT.

The sample holds a few counts of this clonotype. The rearrangement links TRBV6-4 to TRBJ2-1, with 8 bases that match TRBD1. Germline loops: CDR1 MRHNA, CDR2 SNTAGT. This CDR3 has 16 residues. Trimming took 8 bases from V and 0 from J; bases not matched to a gene: 9. CDR3 loop: CASRPQGVSSYNEQFF. The CDR3 DNA reads as TGTGCCAGCCGGCCACAGGGGGTGAGCTCCTACAATGAGCAGTTCTTC.

In its sample, this clonotype was seen a few times. The gene calls are TRBV25-1 and TRBJ2-3; unclear D gene. Trimming left V 5 bases short and J 3 bases short, with 12 bases between. This CDR3 contains 14 residues. Germline V CDR1 and CDR2: MGHDK, SYGVNS. The CDR3 coding sequence is TGTGCCAGCAGTCGAAAGGGAATGACAGATACGCAGTATTTT. As protein: CASSRKGMTDTQYF.

This chain links TRBV10-3 with TRBJ2-1; no clear D. TRBJ2-5 explains the end of the DNA better; the J call may be wrong. Germline loops: CDR1 ENHRY, CDR2 SYGVKD. This CDR3 is built from 14 residues. The CDR3 DNA reads TGTGCCATCTGGTTAGCACCAATACAAGAGACCCAGTACTTC. This sequence encodes CAIWLAPIQETQYF.